These T cell receptor beta chains were read from a single sample in a study of cytomegalovirus exposure and HLA in healthy donors. Profiled with immunoSEQ multiplex PCR; TCRdb holds only in-frame clones, not every one. The sample consists of 95,000 to 150,000 clones, over 70% of them appearing once. Sequencing was done on a sample of PBMCs. The receptors were sampled from a man aged 18-30 years in good health and CMV-seropositive. Both conserved end residues are part of each CDR3. D genes are given only for firm matches. Rows may omit the clone size; those that give it use once, few, many or a size class.

V	D	J	size	DNA	CDR3
TRBV27	.	TRBJ2-6	.	TGTGCCAGCAGTGGGCCTGGGGCCAACGTCCTGACTTTC	CASSGPGANVLTF
TRBV2	TRBD1	TRBJ2-7	.	TGTGCCAGCAATCAAAGGACAGGGGCAACCTACGAGCAGTACTTC	CASNQRTGATYEQYF
TRBV6-1	TRBD1	TRBJ1-1	.	TGTGCCAGCACCCAAGGACAGGGGAACACTGAAGCTTTCTTT	CASTQGQGNTEAFF
TRBV6-5	TRBD2	TRBJ2-1	.	TGTGCCAGCGGAGTAGTTCGGGAGGACAATGAGCAGTTCTTC	CASGVVREDNEQFF
TRBV6-6	TRBD1	TRBJ1-6	.	TGTGCCAGCGCAGGGGGGATGAATAATTCACCCCTCCACTTT	CASAGGMNNSPLHF
TRBV6-5	TRBD1	TRBJ2-7	.	TGTGCCAGCAGTGGACAGGGGGCGAGAAACGAGCAGTACTTC	CASSGQGARNEQYF
TRBV7-8	TRBD1	TRBJ2-1	few	TGTGCCAGCAGCCCCCAAAGGACAGGGAACAATGAGCAGTTCTTC	CASSPQRTGNNEQFF
TRBV18	TRBD1	TRBJ1-2	.	TGTGCCAGCTCACAGGGGACAGGATCGAACTTC	CASSQGTGSNF
TRBV7-6	TRBD1	TRBJ2-5	.	TGTGCCAGCAGCCGAAGACAGGGGGCGGTTGTTGAGACCCAGTACTTC	CASSRRQGAVVETQYF
TRBV19	TRBD1	TRBJ2-7	.	TGTGCCAGCAGACAGGGGGCAGGCGAGCAGTACTTC	CASRQGAGEQYF
TRBV6-1	.	TRBJ1-1	.	TGTGCCAGCAGTGAACGGGACATGAACACTGAAGCTTTCTTT	CASSERDMNTEAFF
TRBV6-6	.	TRBJ2-3	.	TGTGCCAGCAGTTACGGGGGACTTCGCACAGATACGCAGTATTTT	CASSYGGLRTDTQYF
TRBV12-5	TRBD1	TRBJ1-4	.	TGTGCTAGTGGGCGGACAGGATATAATGAAAAACTGTTTTTT	CASGRTGYNEKLFF
TRBV11-2	TRBD1	TRBJ2-7	once	TGTGCCAGCAGAAGACCGGGACAGGCGTACGAGCAGTACTTC	CASRRPGQAYEQYF
TRBV4-3	.	TRBJ2-3	medium-sized	TGCGCCAGCAGCCAAGAGGGCAGGGGATCGTCAGATACGCAGTATTTT	CASSQEGRGSSDTQYF
TRBV9	.	TRBJ1-2	.	TGTGCCAGCAGCGTAGCTTTAGGGGGGGCACTCGGGAACTATGGCTACACCTTC	CASSVALGGALGNYGYTF
TRBV6-5	.	TRBJ1-2	.	TGTGCCAGCAGTTTACAGGGTTCGGGCTATGACTACACCTTC	CASSLQGSGYDYTF
TRBV5-6	TRBD1	TRBJ2-3	.	TGTGCCAGCAGCTCCTACTGGACAGGGGGAACAGATACGCAGTATTTT	CASSSYWTGGTDTQYF
TRBV10-2	.	TRBJ2-7	.	TGCGCCAGCAGTGAAAGGGGGGGAGCCTCCCGCTACGAGCAGTACTTC	CASSERGGASRYEQYF
TRBV2	.	TRBJ2-5	.	TGTGCCAGCAGTGAAGACCAAGCAGAGACCCAGTACTTC	CASSEDQAETQYF
TRBV30	TRBD1	TRBJ1-2	.	TGTGCCTGGAGTGTACCGGGACAGGGGGTACAGGGCTATGGCTACACCTTC	CAWSVPGQGVQGYGYTF
TRBV23-1	.	TRBJ1-1	.	TGCGCCAGCAGTCAAAAAGCTCAGGGGCACGGTTCTGAAGCTTTCTTT	CASSQKAQGHGSEAFF
TRBV7-2	.	TRBJ1-1	.	TGTGCCAGCAGCTTGCAGGGGCGCAGAGGGCCTGAAGCTTTCTTT	CASSLQGRRGPEAFF
TRBV7-2	TRBD2	TRBJ2-1	.	TGTGCCAGCAGCCCGGACCTGACTAGCGGGAGCGATGAGCAGTTCTTC	CASSPDLTSGSDEQFF
TRBV6-1	.	TRBJ2-7	.	TGTGCCAGCTCAACGGAGAGATCCTACGAGCAGTACTTC	CASSTERSYEQYF
TRBV19	TRBD2	TRBJ2-2	.	TGTGCCAGTAGTCCGCAGACTAGCGGGAAGACCGGGGAGCTGTTTTTT	CASSPQTSGKTGELFF
TRBV19	.	TRBJ2-5	.	TGTGCCAGTAGTATTAGTATACAAGAGACCCAGTACTTC	CASSISIQETQYF
TRBV6-6	.	TRBJ1-3	.	TGTGCCAGCAGTTACGCCAGCGTAAACTCTGGAAACACCATATATTTT	CASSYASVNSGNTIYF
TRBV11-1	TRBD1	TRBJ2-5	once	TGTGCCAGCAGCTTAGGACAGGGACGAAAAGAGACCCAGTACTTC	CASSLGQGRKETQYF
TRBV19	.	TRBJ1-1	.	TGTGCCAGCACCCGTTCAGGGATCACTGAAGCTTTCTTT	CASTRSGITEAFF
TRBV6-1	TRBD2	TRBJ2-3	.	TGTGCCAGCAGTGAAGCGGGGGGGGCAGATACGCAGTATTTT	CASSEAGGADTQYF
TRBV2	TRBD2	TRBJ2-5	.	TGTGCCAGCAGACTAGCGGGTGGGATTGAGACCCAGTACTTC	CASRLAGGIETQYF
TRBV19	.	TRBJ1-5	.	TGTGCCAGTAGTCAGGGTACAAGCCAGCCCCAGCATTTT	CASSQGTSQPQHF
TRBV7-2	TRBD1	TRBJ2-1	.	TGTGCCAGCAGCCGGGACAGGAGCTCCTACAATGAGCAGTTCTTC	CASSRDRSSYNEQFF
TRBV29-1	TRBD1	TRBJ1-2	.	TGCAGCGGAGCCGGACAGGGGCATGGCTACACCTTC	CSGAGQGHGYTF
TRBV7-9	TRBD2	TRBJ2-7	.	TGTGCCAGCGGGGACTACTACTCCTACGAGCAGTACTTC	CASGDYYSYEQYF